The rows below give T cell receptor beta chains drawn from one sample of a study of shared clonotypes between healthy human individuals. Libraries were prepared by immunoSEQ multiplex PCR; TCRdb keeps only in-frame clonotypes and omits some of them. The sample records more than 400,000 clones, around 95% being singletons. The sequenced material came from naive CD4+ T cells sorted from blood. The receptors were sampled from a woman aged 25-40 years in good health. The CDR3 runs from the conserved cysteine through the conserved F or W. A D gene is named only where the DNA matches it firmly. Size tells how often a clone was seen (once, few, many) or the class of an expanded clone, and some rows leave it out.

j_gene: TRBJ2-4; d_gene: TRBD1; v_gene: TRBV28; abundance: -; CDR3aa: CASSTAGNRGDIQYF; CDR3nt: TGTGCCAGCAGCACGGCGGGCAACAGGGGGGACATTCAGTACTTC
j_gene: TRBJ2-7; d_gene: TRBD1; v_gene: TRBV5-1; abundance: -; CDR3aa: CASSPIQDRPYEQYF; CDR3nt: TGCGCCAGCAGCCCCATCCAGGACAGGCCCTACGAGCAGTACTTC
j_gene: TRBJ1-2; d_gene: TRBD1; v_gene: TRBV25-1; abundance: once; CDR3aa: CASSSDRGRRNYGYTF; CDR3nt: TGTGCCAGCAGCTCGGACAGGGGGCGGCGAAACTATGGCTACACCTTC
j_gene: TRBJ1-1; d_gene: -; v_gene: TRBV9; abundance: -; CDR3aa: CASSKQGTEAFF; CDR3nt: TGTGCCAGCAGCAAACAGGGCACTGAAGCTTTCTTT
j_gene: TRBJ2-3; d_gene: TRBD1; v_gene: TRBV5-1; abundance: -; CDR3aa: CASSQGQEYTDTQYF; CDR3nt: TGCGCCAGCAGCCAGGGACAGGAGTACACAGATACGCAGTATTTT
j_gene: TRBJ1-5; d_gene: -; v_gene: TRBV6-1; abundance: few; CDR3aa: CAGGTGFPQHF; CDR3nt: TGTGCCGGGGGGACTGGATTCCCCCAGCATTTT
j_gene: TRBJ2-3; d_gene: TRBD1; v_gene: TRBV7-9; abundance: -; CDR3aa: CASSRDRVVTDTQYF; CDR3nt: TGTGCCAGCAGCCGAGACAGGGTGGTCACAGATACGCAGTATTTT
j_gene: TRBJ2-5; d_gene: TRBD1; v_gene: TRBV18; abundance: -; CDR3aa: CASSPDQGAETQYF; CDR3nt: TGTGCCAGCTCACCAGATCAGGGGGCAGAGACCCAGTACTTC
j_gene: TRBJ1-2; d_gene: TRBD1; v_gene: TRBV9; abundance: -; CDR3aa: CASSQQGGIYGYTF; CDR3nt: TGTGCCAGCAGCCAGCAGGGGGGTATTTATGGCTACACCTTC
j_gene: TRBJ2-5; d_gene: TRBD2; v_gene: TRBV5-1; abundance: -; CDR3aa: CASSTGTRSPGETQYF; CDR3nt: TGCGCCAGCAGCACCGGGACTAGATCCCCAGGGGAGACCCAGTACTTC
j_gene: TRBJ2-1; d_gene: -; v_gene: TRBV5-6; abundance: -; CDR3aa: CASSLIVGAEYNEQFF; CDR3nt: TGTGCCAGCAGCTTGATCGTGGGAGCAGAATACAATGAGCAGTTCTTC
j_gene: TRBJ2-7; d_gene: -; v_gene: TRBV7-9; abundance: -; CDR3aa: CASSYGQTTYEQYF; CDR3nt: TGTGCCAGCAGCTATGGACAGACTACCTACGAGCAGTACTTC
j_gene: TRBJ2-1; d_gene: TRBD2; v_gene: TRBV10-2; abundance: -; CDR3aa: CASSEASGIAYNEQFF; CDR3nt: TGCGCCAGCAGTGAGGCTAGCGGGATAGCCTACAATGAGCAGTTCTTC
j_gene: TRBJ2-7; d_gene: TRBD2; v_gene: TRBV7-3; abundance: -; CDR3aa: CASSLSGRAGTTLGNEQYF; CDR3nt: TGTGCCAGCAGCTTGAGCGGGAGGGCCGGGACCACCCTGGGTAACGAGCAGTACTTC
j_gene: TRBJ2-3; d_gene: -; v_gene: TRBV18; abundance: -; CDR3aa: CASSPPPGSTDTQYF; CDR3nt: TGTGCCAGCTCACCACCTCCGGGAAGCACAGATACGCAGTATTTT
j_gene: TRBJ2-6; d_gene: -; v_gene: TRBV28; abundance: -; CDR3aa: CASSSTRQDSGANVLTF; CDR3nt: TGTGCCAGCAGTTCCACTAGACAGGACTCTGGGGCCAACGTCCTGACTTTC
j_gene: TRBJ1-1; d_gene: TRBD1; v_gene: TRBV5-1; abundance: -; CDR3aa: CASSWAIGQGNPEAFF; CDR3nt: TGCGCCAGCAGCTGGGCCATAGGACAGGGTAACCCTGAAGCTTTCTTT
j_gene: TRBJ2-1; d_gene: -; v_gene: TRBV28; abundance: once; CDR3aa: CASSLGNWDEQFF; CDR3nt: TGTGCCAGCAGCCTAGGAAACTGGGATGAGCAGTTCTTC
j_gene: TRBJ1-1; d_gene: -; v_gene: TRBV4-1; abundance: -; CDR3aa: CASSQDGTQAVNTEAFF; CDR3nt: TGCGCCAGCAGCCAAGATGGGACACAAGCAGTGAACACTGAAGCTTTCTTT
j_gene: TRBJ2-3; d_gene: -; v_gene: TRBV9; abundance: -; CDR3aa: CASSVVSDTQYF; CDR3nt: TGTGCCAGCAGCGTAGTCTCAGATACGCAGTATTTT
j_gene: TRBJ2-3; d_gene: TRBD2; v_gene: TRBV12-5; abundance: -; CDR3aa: CASGLGTGGGTDTQYF; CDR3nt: TGTGCTAGTGGTTTGGGGACGGGAGGGGGGACAGATACGCAGTATTTT
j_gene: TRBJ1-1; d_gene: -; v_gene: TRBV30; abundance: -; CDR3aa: CAWRWGTEAFF; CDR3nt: TGTGCCTGGAGATGGGGCACTGAAGCTTTCTTT
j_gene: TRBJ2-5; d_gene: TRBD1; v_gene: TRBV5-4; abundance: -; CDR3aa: CASSLGDSKETQYF; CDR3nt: TGTGCCAGCAGCTTGGGGGACAGCAAAGAGACCCAGTACTTC
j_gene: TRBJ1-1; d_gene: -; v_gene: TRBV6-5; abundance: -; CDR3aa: CASSREGLSTEAFF; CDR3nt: TGTGCCAGCAGCCGGGAGGGGTTGAGCACTGAAGCTTTCTTT
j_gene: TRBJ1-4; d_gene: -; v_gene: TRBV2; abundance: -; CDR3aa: CASSAKGVEKLFF; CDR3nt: TGTGCCAGCAGTGCGAAGGGTGTCGAAAAACTGTTTTTT
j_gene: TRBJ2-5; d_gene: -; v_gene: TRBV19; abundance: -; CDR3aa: CASRDLKGGYQETQYF; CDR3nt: TGTGCCAGTAGGGACCTAAAAGGAGGTTACCAAGAGACCCAGTACTTC
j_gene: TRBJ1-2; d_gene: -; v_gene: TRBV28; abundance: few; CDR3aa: CATGREDYGYTF; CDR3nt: TGTGCCACGGGCAGGGAGGACTATGGCTACACCTTC
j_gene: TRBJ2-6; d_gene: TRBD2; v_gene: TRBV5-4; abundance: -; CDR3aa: CASSLELAGVSGANVLTF; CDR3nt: TGTGCCAGCAGCTTGGAGCTAGCGGGAGTCTCTGGGGCCAACGTCCTGACTTTC
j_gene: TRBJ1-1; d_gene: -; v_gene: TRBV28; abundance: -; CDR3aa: CASTSPGGRGVTEAFF; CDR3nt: TGTGCCAGCACCTCGCCGGGGGGGCGCGGGGTCACTGAAGCTTTCTTT
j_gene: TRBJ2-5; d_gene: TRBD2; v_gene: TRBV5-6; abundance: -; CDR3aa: CASSFAGGPQETQYF; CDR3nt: TGTGCCAGCAGCTTTGCGGGAGGGCCACAAGAGACCCAGTACTTC
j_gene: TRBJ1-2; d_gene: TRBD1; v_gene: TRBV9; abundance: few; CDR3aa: CASSIQGTYGYTF; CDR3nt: TGTGCCAGCAGCATACAGGGGACCTATGGCTACACCTTC
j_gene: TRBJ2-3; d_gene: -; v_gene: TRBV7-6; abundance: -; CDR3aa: CASSQSGQSTDTQYF; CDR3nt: TGTGCCAGCAGCCAATCTGGCCAGAGCACAGATACGCAGTATTTT
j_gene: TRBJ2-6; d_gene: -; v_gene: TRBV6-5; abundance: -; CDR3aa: CASSAQGSGANVLTF; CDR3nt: TGTGCCAGCAGTGCACAGGGCTCTGGGGCCAACGTCCTGACTTTC
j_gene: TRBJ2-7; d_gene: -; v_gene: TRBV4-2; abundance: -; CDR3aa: CASSRGAVPTAEQYF; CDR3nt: TGTGCCAGCAGCCGGGGGGCAGTGCCTACCGCCGAGCAGTACTTC
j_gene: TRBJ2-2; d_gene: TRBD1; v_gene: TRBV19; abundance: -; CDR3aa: CASSEDRGPGELFF; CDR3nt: TGTGCCAGTAGTGAAGACAGGGGGCCCGGGGAGCTGTTTTTT
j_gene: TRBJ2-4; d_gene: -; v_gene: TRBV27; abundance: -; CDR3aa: CASRPVLALAKNIQYF; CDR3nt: TGTGCCAGCAGGCCAGTTTTGGCACTAGCCAAAAACATTCAGTACTTC
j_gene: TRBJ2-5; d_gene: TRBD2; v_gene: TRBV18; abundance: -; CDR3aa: CASSPAAGGPRGQETQYF; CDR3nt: TGTGCCAGCTCACCGGCCGCGGGAGGGCCGCGGGGGCAAGAGACCCAGTACTTC